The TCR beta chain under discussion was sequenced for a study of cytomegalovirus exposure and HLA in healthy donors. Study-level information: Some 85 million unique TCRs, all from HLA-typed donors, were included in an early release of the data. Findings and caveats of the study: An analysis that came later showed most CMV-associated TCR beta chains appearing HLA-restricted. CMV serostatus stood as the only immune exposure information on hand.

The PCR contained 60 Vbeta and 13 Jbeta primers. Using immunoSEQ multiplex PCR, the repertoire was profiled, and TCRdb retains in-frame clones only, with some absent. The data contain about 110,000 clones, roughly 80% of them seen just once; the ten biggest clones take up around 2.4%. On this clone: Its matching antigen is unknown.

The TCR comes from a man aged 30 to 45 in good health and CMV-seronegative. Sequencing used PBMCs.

CDR3 protein: CASSYAGGGSNQPQHF. In nucleotides, the CDR3 is TGTGCCAGCAGTTATGCAGGGGGAGGAAGCAATCAGCCCCAGCATTTT. The rearrangement uses TRBV28 and TRBJ1-5; 7 bases align to TRBD1. CDR1 MDHEN and CDR2 SYDVKM come from the germline V gene. The CDR3 is 16 residues long. The ends lost 4 bases at V and 1 base at J; junction bases unmatched: 7.